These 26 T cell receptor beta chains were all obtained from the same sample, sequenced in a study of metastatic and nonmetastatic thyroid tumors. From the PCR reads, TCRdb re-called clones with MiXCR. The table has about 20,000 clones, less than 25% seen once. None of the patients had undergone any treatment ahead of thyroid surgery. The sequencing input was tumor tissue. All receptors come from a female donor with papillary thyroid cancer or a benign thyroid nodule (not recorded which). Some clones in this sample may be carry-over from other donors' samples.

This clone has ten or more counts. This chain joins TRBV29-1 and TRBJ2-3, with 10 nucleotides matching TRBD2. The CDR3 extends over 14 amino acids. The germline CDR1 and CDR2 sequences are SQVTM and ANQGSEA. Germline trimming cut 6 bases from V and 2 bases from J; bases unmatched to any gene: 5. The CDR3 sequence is CSVAGTSDTDTQYF. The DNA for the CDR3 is TGCAGCGTCGCCGGGACTAGCGACACAGATACGCAGTATTTT.

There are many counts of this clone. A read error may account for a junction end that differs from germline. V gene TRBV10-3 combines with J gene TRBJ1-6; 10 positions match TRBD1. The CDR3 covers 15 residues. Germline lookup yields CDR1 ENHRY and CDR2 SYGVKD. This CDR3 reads CAISTRTGGNSPPHF. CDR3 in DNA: TGTGCCATCAGTACGCGGACAGGGGGAAATTCACCCCCCCACTTT.

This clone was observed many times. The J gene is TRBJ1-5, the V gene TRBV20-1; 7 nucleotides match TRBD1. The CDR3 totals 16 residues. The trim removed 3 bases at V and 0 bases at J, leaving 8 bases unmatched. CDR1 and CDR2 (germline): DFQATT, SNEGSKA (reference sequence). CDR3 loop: CSASLDRSYSNQPQHF. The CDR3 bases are TGCAGTGCTAGCTTGGACAGGAGTTATAGCAATCAGCCCCAGCATTTT.

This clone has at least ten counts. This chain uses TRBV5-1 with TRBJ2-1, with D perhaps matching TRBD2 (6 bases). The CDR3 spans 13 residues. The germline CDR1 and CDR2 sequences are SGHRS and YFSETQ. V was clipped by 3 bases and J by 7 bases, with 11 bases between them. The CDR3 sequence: CASSSGTENEQFF. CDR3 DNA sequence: TGCGCCAGCAGCTCCGGGACTGAGAATGAGCAGTTCTTC.

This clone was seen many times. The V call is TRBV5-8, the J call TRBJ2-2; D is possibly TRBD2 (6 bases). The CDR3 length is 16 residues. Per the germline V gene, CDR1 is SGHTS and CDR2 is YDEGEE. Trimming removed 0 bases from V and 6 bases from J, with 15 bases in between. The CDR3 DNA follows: TGTGCCAGCAGCTTGGCCGGATCGGGACTGGCCGGGGAGCTGTTTTTT. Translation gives CASSLAGSGLAGELFF.

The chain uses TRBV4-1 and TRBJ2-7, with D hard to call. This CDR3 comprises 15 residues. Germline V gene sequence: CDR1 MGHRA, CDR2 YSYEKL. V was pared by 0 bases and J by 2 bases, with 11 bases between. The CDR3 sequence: CASSQDSGTAYEQYF. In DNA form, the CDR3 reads TGCGCCAGCAGCCAAGATTCAGGAACAGCCTACGAGCAGTACTTC.

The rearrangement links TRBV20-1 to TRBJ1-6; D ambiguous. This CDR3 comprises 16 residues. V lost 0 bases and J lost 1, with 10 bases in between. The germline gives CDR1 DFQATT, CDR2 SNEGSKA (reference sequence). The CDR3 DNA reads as TGCAGTGCTAGAGACTTGGGTTTATCCTATAATTCACCCCTCCACTTT. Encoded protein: CSARDLGLSYNSPLHF.

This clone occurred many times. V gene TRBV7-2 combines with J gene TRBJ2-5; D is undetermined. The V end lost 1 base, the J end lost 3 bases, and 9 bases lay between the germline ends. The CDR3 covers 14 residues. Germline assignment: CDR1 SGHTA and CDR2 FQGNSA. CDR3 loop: CASSLERWEETQYF. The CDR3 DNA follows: TGTGCCAGCAGCTTAGAACGGTGGGAAGAGACCCAGTACTTC.

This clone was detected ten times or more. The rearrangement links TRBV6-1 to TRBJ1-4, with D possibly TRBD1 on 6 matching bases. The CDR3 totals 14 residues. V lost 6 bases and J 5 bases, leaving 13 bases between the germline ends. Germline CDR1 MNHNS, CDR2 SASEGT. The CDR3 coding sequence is TGTGCCAGCAGACAAGGGGGAGGAAATGAAAAACTGTTTTTT. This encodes CASRQGGGNEKLFF.

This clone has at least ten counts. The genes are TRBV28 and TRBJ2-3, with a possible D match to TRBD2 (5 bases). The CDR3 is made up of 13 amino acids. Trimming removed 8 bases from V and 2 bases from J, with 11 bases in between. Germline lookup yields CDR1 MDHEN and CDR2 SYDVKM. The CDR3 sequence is CASGEFHTDTQYF. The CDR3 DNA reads TGTGCCAGCGGGGAGTTTCACACAGATACGCAGTATTTT.

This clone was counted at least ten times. In DNA form, the CDR3 reads TGTGCCAGCACCACCTCGTTGTCCGGCGGGGAGCTGTTTTTT. This sequence encodes CASTTSLSGGELFF. The gene calls are TRBV6-1 and TRBJ2-2; no clear D. V was cut by 7 bases and J by 7 bases, with 16 bases left in between. CDR3 size: 14 residues. CDR1 is MNHNS, CDR2 SASEGT, per germline.

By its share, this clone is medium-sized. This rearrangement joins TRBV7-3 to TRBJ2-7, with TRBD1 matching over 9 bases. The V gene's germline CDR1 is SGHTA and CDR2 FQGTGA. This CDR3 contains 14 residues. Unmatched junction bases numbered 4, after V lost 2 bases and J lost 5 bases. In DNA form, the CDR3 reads TGTGCCAGCAGCTTAGGGGGACAGGGCCACGAGCAGTACTTC. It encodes CASSLGGQGHEQYF.

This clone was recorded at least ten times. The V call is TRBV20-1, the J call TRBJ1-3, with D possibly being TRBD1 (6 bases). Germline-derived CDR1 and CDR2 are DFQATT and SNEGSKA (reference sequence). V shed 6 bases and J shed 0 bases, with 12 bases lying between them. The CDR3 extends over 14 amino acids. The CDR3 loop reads CSALGQLSGNTIYF. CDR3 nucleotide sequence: TGCAGTGCGTTAGGACAGCTCTCTGGAAACACCATATATTTT.

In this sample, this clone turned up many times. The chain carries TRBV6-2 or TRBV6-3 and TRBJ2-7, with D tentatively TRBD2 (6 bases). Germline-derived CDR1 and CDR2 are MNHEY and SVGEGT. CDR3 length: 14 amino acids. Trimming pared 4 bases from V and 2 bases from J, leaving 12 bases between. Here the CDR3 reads CASSLGGPTYEQYF. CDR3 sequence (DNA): TGTGCCAGCAGTTTGGGGGGTCCAACCTACGAGCAGTACTTC.

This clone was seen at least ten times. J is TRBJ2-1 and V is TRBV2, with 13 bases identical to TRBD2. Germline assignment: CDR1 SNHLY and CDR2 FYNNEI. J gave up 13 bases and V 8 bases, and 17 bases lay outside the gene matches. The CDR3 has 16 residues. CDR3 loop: CASREVGGLAGWGQFF. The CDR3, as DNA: TGTGCCAGCCGAGAGGTGGGGGGACTAGCGGGGTGGGGCCAGTTCTTC.

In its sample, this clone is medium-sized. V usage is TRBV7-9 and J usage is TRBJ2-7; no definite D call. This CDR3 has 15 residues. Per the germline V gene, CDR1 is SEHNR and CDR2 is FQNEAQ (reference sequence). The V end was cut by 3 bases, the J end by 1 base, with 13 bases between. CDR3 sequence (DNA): TGTGCCAGCAGCTTTGGTGGGTTTGGTTCCTACGAGCAGTACTTC. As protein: CASSFGGFGSYEQYF.

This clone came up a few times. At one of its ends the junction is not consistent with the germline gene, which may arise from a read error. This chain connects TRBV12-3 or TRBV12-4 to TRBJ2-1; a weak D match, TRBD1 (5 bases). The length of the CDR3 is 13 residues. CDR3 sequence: CASRRTRHHEQLF. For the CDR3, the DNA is TGTGCCAGCAGGCGGACAAGGCACCATGAGCAGCTCTTC.

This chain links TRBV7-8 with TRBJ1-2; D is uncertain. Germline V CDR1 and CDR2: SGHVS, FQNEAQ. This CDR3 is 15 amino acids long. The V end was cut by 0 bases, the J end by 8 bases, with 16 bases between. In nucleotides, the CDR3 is TGTGCCAGCAGCTTAGCCTTAGGAGAGGGCGAAGGCTACACCTTC. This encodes CASSLALGEGEGYTF.

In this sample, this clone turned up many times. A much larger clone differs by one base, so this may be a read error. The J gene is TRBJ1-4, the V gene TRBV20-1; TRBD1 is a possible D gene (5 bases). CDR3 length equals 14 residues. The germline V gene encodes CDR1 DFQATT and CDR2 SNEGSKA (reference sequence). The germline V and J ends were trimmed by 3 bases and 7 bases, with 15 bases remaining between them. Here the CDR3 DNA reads TGCAGTGCTAGCGGACACCCCGAGAGTGAAAAACTGTTTTTT. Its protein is CSASGHPESEKLFF.

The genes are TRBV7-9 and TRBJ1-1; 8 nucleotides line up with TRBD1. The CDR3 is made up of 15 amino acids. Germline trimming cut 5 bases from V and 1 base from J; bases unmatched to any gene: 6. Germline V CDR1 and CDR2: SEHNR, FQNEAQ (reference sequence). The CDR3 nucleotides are TGTGCCAGCAGCCCTCCGACAGGGGCGAACACTGAAGCTTTCTTT. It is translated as CASSPPTGANTEAFF.

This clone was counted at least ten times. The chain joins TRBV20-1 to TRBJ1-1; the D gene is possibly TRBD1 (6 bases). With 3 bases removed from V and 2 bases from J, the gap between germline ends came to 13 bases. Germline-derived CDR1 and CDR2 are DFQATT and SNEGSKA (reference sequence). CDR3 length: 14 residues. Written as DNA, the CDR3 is TGCAGTGCTAGGGCCGGACAGCGAAACACTGAAGCTTTCTTT. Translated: CSARAGQRNTEAFF.

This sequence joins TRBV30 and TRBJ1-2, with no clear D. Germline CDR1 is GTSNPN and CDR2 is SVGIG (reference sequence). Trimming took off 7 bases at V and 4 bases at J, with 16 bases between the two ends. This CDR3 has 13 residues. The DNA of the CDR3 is TGTGCCTTCCGGAGGGCGGGCGCCTATGGCTACACCTTC. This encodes CAFRRAGAYGYTF.

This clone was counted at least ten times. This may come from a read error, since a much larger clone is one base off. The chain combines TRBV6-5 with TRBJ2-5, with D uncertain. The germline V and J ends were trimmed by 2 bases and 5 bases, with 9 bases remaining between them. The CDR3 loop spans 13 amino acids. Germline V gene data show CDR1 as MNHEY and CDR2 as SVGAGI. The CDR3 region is CASSYAQWETQYF. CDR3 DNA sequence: TGTGCCAGCAGTTACGCCCAGTGGGAGACCCAGTACTTC.

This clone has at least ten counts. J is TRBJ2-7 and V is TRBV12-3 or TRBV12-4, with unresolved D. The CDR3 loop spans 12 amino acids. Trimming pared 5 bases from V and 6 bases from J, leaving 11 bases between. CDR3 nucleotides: TGTGCCAGCAGTGAGACCTCTGGCGAGCAGTACTTC. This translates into CASSETSGEQYF.

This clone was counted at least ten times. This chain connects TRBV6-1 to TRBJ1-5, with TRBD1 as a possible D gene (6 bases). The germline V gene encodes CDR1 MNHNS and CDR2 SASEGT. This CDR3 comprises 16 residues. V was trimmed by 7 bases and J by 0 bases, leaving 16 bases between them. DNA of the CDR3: TGTGCCAGCACAGGGTATGGGGGCTATAGCAATCAGCCCCAGCATTTT. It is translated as CASTGYGGYSNQPQHF.

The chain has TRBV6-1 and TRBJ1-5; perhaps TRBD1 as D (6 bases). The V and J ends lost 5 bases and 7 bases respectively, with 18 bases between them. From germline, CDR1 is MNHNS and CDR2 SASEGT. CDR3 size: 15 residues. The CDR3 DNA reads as TGTGCCAGCAGTCGAGGGGTAGGGGGAAGGCAGCCCCAGCATTTT. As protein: CASSRGVGGRQPQHF.